This record concerns one T cell receptor (beta chain) sequence. Its antigen remains unknown. Germline is not matched at one junction end, which may reflect a read error. Amplification of TCR beta CDR3 regions used RNA as the template. RT-PCR in the first round (using the HTBI primer set) targeted the TCR CDR3. MiXCR was run by TCRdb on the multiplex PCR reads, yielding one entry per CDR3 protein. The table includes under 400,000 distinct CDR3 sequences, 15% to 20% detected once. PBMCs were derived from 7.5 to 10 ml fresh peripheral blood. This specimen belongs to a study of T cells in Graves' hyperthyroidism and ophthalmopathy. As for the study in general: Peripheral blood draws took place at initial diagnosis, ahead of any treatment.

Study-level findings and limits: The model forecast ophthalmopathy, anticipating it by a median approximately 6 months before onset.

Germline-derived CDR1 and CDR2 are SGHDT and YYEEEE. This CDR3 is 14 amino acids long. The source material was blood. The receptor comes from a woman aged 50 to 65 with Graves' hyperthyroidism. The V and J genes are TRBV5-6 and TRBJ2-5; the match to TRBD2 covers 8 bases. In DNA form, the CDR3 reads TGTGCCAGGAGCTTCAGAGCGGGGGTAGAGACCCAGTACTTC. As protein: CARSFRAGVETQYF.